The source of this T cell receptor (beta chain) is a study of blood T cell repertoires in COVID-19. Study summary: Sites in the United States, Italy and Spain provided acute and convalescent COVID-19 samples. PBMCs, B-cell-depleted T cells, or T cells provided the cDNA or gDNA that made up the material.

Trimming removed 5 bases from V and 4 bases from J; junction bases left unmatched: 9. CDR3 length: 15 amino acids. Germline V lookup: CDR1 SGHRS, CDR2 YFSETQ. The data were produced by immunoSEQ multiplex PCR, yet TCRdb's version contains in-frame clones alone and is incomplete. The sample holds about 250,000 clones, over 80% seen once. The chain links TRBV5-1 to TRBJ2-3, with 8 positions matching TRBD1. Material for sequencing was peripheral blood. This TCR was recovered from a human donor in a cohort sampled during active COVID-19. The DNA for the CDR3 is TGCGCCAGCAGTCCGGACAGGGCCGACTCAGATACGCAGTATTTT. As protein: CASSPDRADSDTQYF.